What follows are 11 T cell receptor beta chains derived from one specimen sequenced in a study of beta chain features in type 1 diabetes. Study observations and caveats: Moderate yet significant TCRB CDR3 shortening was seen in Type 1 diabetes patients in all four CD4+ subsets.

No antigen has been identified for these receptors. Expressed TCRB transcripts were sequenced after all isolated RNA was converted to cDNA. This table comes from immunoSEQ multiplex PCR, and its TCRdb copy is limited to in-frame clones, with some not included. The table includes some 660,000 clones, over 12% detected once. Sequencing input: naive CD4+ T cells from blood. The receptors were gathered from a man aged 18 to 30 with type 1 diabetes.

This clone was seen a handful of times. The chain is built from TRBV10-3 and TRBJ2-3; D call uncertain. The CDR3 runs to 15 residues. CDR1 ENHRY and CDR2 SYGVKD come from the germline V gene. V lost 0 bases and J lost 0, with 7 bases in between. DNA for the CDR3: TGTGCCATCAGTGAGTCTGCGGAGAGCACAGATACGCAGTATTTT. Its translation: CAISESAESTDTQYF.

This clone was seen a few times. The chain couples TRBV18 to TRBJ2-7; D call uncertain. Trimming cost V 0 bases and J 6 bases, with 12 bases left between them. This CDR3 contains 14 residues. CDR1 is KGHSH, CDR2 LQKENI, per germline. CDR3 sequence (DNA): TGTGCCAGCTCACCACCCGTTAACCCTGGCGAGCAGTACTTC. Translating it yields CASSPPVNPGEQYF.

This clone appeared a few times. The DNA of the CDR3 is TGTGCCAGCAGCAAACAATCCCCCCAAGGAGCTTTCTTT. Its protein product is CASSKQSPQGAFF. The J gene is TRBJ1-1, the V gene TRBV7-9; the D is unclear. V lost 5 bases, J lost 10 bases, and 17 bases lay in between. CDR1 SEHNR and CDR2 FQNEAQ come from the germline V gene (reference sequence). The CDR3 covers 13 residues.

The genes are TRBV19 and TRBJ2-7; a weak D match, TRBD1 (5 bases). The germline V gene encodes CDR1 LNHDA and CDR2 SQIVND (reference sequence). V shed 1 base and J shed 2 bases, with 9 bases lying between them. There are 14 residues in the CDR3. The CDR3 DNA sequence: TGTGCCAGTAGTATAGCGACAGAGACCTACGAGCAGTACTTC. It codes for CASSIATETYEQYF.

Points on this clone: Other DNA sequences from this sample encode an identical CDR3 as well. CDR3 in DNA: TGTGCCAGTAGCACCCAGCGAAACACTGAAGCTTTCTTT. Protein: CASSTQRNTEAFF. The chain links TRBV19 to TRBJ1-1; D unresolved. Trimming stripped 6 bases from V and 2 bases from J, with 10 bases between. The CDR3 is 13 amino acids. Germline lookup yields CDR1 LNHDA and CDR2 SQIVND (reference sequence).

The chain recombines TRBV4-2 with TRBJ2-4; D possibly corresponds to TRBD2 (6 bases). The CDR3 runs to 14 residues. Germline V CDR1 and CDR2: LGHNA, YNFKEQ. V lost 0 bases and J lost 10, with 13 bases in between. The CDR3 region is CASSQDGGKGIQYF. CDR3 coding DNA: TGTGCCAGCAGCCAAGATGGCGGGAAAGGGATTCAGTACTTC.

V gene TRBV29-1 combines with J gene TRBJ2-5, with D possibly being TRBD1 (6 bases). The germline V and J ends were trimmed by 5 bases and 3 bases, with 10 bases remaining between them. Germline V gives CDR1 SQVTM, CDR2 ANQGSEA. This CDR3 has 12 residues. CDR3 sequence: CSVPNREETQYF. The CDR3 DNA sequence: TGCAGCGTTCCAAACAGGGAAGAGACCCAGTACTTC.

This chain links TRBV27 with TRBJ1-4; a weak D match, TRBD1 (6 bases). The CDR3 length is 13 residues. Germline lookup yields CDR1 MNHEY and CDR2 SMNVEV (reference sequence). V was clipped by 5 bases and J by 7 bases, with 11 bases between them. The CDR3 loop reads CASSLGHPEKLFF. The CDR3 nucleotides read TGTGCCAGCAGTCTGGGACACCCTGAAAAACTGTTTTTT. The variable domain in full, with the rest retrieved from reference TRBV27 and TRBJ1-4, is EAQVTQNPRYLITVTGKKLTVTCSQNMNHEYMSWYRQDPGLGLRQIYYSMNVEVTDKGDVPEGYKVSRKEKRNFPLILESPSPNQTSLYFCASSLGHPEKLFFGSGTQLSVL.

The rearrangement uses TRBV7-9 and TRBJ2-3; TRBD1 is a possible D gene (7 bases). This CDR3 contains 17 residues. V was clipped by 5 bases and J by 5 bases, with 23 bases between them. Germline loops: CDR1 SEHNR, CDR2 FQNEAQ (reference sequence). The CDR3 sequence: CASSEGLTRGPGDTQYF. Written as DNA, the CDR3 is TGTGCCAGCAGCGAGGGACTTACGAGGGGGCCTGGAGATACGCAGTATTTT.

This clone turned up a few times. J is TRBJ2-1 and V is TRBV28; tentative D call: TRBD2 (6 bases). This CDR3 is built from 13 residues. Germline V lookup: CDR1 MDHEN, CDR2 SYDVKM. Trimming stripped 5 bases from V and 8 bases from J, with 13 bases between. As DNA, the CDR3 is TGTGCCAGCAGTGCCGGGGGAAGGGATGAGCAGTTCTTC. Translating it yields CASSAGGRDEQFF.

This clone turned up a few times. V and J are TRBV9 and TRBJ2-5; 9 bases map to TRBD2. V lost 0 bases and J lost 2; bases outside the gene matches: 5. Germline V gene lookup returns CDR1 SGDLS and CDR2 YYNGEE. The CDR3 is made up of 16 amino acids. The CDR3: CASSVARAGGQETQYF. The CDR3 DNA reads TGTGCCAGCAGCGTAGCTCGAGCGGGGGGACAAGAGACCCAGTACTTC.